This TCR beta chain was found in a study of CD8 T cells in ankylosing spondylitis. Points from the study as a whole: Reports say disease-linked clones showed up significantly more in matched ankylosing spondylitis synovial fluid. CD8+ disease-linked clones were present at relatively low frequencies in blood. Some motif variants had been reported before (in reactive arthritis synovial fluid and blood).

This clonotype has ten or more counts. Its antigen is currently unknown. This CDR3 is built from 17 residues. In germline, CDR1 is SGDLS, CDR2 YYNGEE. Germline trimming cut 0 bases from V and 4 bases from J; bases unmatched to any gene: 5. TCRdb re-analysed the 5' RACE reads in MiXCR, keeping a single row per CDR3 protein. The sample lists tens of thousands of distinct CDR3 sequences, approximately 2.6% occurring once. The sample consisted of blood, either unsorted or a sorted T cell fraction (not recorded which). The receptor was isolated from a male donor with ankylosing spondylitis or in good health (not recorded which). The chain couples TRBV9 to TRBJ2-2; 11 bases are shared with TRBD2. The CDR3 reads CASSVEGGLAVTGELFF. CDR3 sequence (DNA): TGTGCCAGCAGCGTAGAAGGGGGACTAGCGGTCACCGGGGAGCTGTTTTTT.